This entry concerns a single T cell receptor (beta chain). What this receptor recognizes is not known. No base-level quality is on record; no much larger clone is a single base apart. These data originate in a study of primary melanoma T cells and metastatic recurrence (dated by TCRdb to about 2020). Regarding the study in general: The cohort comprised around 180 primary melanomas of stage T2 to T4, with thickness greater than 1 mm. Whether T-cell fraction and T-cell repertoire clonality in primary melanoma tumors predicted patient outcome was tested in the study. The T-cell fraction measured by TCR beta sequencing was compared against progression-free survival as the clinical outcome. Histopathological grading of tumor-infiltrating lymphocytes was compared with the sequencing-derived T-cell fraction.

The patients had surgically resected primary melanoma that was considered potentially curable but at risk of metastatic recurrence. The research as a whole found: Reportedly, adding T-cell fraction to tumor thickness improved progression-free survival prediction more than adding any other histopathological variable did. Protection appeared to be conferred by a T-cell fraction above 20% regardless of ulceration status, mitotic rate or nodal disease. An effective T-cell-mediated antitumor response in primary melanoma was presented by the authors only as a suggestion rather than as a demonstrated mechanism. Tumor T-cell fraction was reported to predict progression-free survival independently of thickness, ulceration, mitotic rate and age.

From the germline V gene, CDR1 is SGHVT and CDR2 is SQSDAQ. The CDR3, cysteine through phenylalanine, is 14 amino acids long. Only the CDR3 part of the read is kept: 42 bases, read in frame from the first base. V is cut by 3 bases and J by 4 bases, and the space between the germline ends is 13 bases. The library was made by the immunoSEQ multiplex PCR assay. Primary melanoma tumor tissue was subjected to high-throughput sequencing of the T-cell receptor beta chain. The source study handled its data this way. Repertoire analyses included TCRB CDR3 sharing between samples and the distribution of insertions and deletions. A gradient-boosted model ranked the predictive value of the T-cell fraction against histopathological variables. What TCRdb holds here is the immuneACCESS table cut down to in-frame rearrangements. Part of the clones is not present; checked against another copy, under half of the missing clones reflect an unresolved V gene, and the others are unexplained. That table gives V, J and clone size, and the DNA gave D and trimming. This sample comprises 1,500 to 2,000 clones, around 80% of them detected only once. The ten largest account for 30% to 40% of the sample.

The sequence was obtained from a human donor with melanoma. The sequenced material came from melanoma tumor tissue. The chain is assembled from TRBV7-4 and TRBJ2-7; TRBD1 might be the D gene, on 5 matching bases. The DNA sequence follows: TGTGCCAGCAGCTTGTGGCGACAGCATTACGAGCAGTACTTC. It specifies CASSLWRQHYEQYF.